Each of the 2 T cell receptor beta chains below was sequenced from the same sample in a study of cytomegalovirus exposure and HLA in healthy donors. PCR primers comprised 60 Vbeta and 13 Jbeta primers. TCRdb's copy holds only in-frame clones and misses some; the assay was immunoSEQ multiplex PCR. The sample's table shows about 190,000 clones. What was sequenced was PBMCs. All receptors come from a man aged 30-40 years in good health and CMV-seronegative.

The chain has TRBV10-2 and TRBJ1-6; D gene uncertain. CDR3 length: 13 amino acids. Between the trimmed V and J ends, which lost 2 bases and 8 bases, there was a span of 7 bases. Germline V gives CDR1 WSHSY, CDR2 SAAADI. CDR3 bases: TGCGCCAGCAGTGAGGCCGGGGATTCACCCCTCCACTTT. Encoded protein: CASSEAGDSPLHF.

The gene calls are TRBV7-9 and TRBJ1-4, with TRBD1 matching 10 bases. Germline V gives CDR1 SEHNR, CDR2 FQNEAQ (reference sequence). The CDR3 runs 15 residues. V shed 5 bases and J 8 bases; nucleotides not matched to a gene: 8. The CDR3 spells CASSARQGAREKLFF. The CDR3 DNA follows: TGTGCCAGCAGCGCGCGACAGGGGGCGAGGGAAAAACTGTTTTTT.